The next 19 T cell receptor beta chains were all read from a single sample in a study of cytomegalovirus exposure and HLA in healthy donors. PCR amplification relied on 60 Vbeta primers (plus 13 Jbeta primers). Sequencing used immunoSEQ multiplex PCR; TCRdb keeps in-frame clones, though not all of them. This table has over 50,000 clones, about 80% appearing once. Sequencing was carried out using PBMCs. These receptors were collected from a man aged 35-49 years in good health and CMV-seronegative.

The chain couples TRBV27 to TRBJ1-1, with D maybe TRBD1 (6 bases). The CDR3 contains 14 residues. Germline V CDR1 and CDR2: MNHEY, SMNVEV (reference sequence). Deletions cut 5 bases from V and 10 bases from J, with 20 bases between. DNA of the CDR3: TGTGCCAGCAGTAACTTGGCGGGGGGCCGATCAGCTTTCTTT. As protein: CASSNLAGGRSAFF.

In its sample, this clone was seen once. This rearrangement joins TRBV13 to TRBJ2-3; the D is unclear. Looked up from germline, CDR1 is PRHDT and CDR2 is FYEKMQ (reference sequence). CDR3 length: 15 residues. The V end lost 2 bases, the J end lost 4 bases, and 13 bases lay between the germline ends. The CDR3 nucleotides read TGTGCCAGCAGCTTACGGAGTGGTGGCGCAGATACGCAGTATTTT. It codes for CASSLRSGGADTQYF.

The chain links TRBV7-8 to TRBJ2-5; D ambiguous. Trimming pared 3 bases from V and 3 bases from J, leaving 5 bases between. Germline CDR1 and CDR2: SGHVS and FQNEAQ. This CDR3 spans 12 amino acids. In DNA form, the CDR3 reads TGTGCCAGCAGCTTCTCCGAAGAGACCCAGTACTTC. It codes for CASSFSEETQYF.

The chain combines TRBV5-4 with TRBJ1-2, with unresolved D. V was trimmed by 2 bases and J by 8 bases, leaving 16 bases between them. Per the germline V gene, CDR1 is SGHNT and CDR2 is YYREEE (reference sequence). This CDR3 spans 14 amino acids. The CDR3 sequence: CASSLISRPVGYTF. In DNA, the CDR3 is TGTGCCAGCAGCTTAATCTCTCGCCCAGTCGGCTACACCTTC.

There are a few counts of this clone. The CDR3 region is CASSIDPRAYEQYF. DNA for the CDR3: TGTGCCAGTAGTATAGACCCGAGGGCTTACGAGCAGTACTTC. The V call is TRBV19, the J call TRBJ2-7; the D gene is possibly TRBD2 (5 bases). Germline V CDR1 and CDR2: LNHDA, SQIVND (reference sequence). Trimming removed 0 bases from V and 4 bases from J, with 10 bases in between. The CDR3 contains 14 residues.

The V call is TRBV5-5, the J call TRBJ2-1, with no clear D. The germline gives CDR1 SGHKS, CDR2 YYEKEE (reference sequence). The CDR3 consists of 12 residues. V was shortened by 0 bases and J by 9 bases, with 7 bases between the two germline ends. The CDR3 loop reads CASSLGYGEQFF. The CDR3, as DNA: TGTGCCAGCAGCTTGGGATACGGTGAGCAGTTCTTC.

This chain uses TRBV30 with TRBJ2-2; unclear D gene. Germline V gene data show CDR1 as GTSNPN and CDR2 as SVGIG (reference sequence). The length of the CDR3 is 15 residues. V was trimmed by 2 bases and J by 6 bases, leaving 16 bases between them. CDR3 in DNA: TGTGCCTGGAGTTCCCCTGGGCGCGTCGCCGGGGAGCTGTTTTTT. Encoded protein: CAWSSPGRVAGELFF. The variable domain in full, completed from reference TRBV30 and TRBJ2-2, reads SQTIHQWPATLVQPVGSPLSLECTVEGTSNPNLYWYRQAAGRGLQLLFYSVGIGQISSEVPQNLSASRPQDRQFILSSKKLLLSDSGFYLCAWSSPGRVAGELFFGEGSRLTVL.

The chain joins TRBV9 to TRBJ2-3; a weak D match, TRBD2 (5 bases). V gave up 2 bases and J gave up 1 base, with 11 bases separating them. Germline assignment: CDR1 SGDLS and CDR2 YYNGEE. CDR3 length: 15 amino acids. CDR3 coding DNA: TGTGCCAGCAGCGTTTTTAGCGAGGGCACAGATACGCAGTATTTT. Translation: CASSVFSEGTDTQYF.

This sequence joins TRBV30 and TRBJ2-7; a possible D gene is TRBD1 (6 bases). Germline CDR1 and CDR2: GTSNPN and SVGIG (reference sequence). With 4 bases removed from V and 6 bases from J, the gap between germline ends came to 16 bases. CDR3 size: 13 residues. CDR3 nucleotides: TGTGCCTGGATCCGTATTGAAGGGGGCGAGCAGTACTTC. This codes for CAWIRIEGGEQYF.

The chain uses TRBV6-6 and TRBJ1-2; no clear D. The CDR3 sequence is 13 residues long. Trimming stripped 5 bases from V and 3 bases from J, with 10 bases between. Germline V gives CDR1 MNHNY, CDR2 SVGAGI (reference sequence). CDR3 region: CASSQIVDYGYTF. CDR3 in DNA: TGTGCCAGCAGTCAGATCGTGGACTATGGCTACACCTTC.

CDR3 in DNA: TGCGCCAGCTATAGAAGCTCGGTTCTAGCGGGACCACCGGAGACCCAGTACTTC. Translating gives CASYRSSVLAGPPETQYF. The chain carries TRBV5-1 and TRBJ2-5, with 9 positions matching TRBD2. Trimming at V came to 7 bases and at J to 5 bases, leaving 21 bases not matched to a gene. This CDR3 is built from 18 residues. Germline-derived CDR1 and CDR2 are SGHRS and YFSETQ. The variable domain in full, completed from reference TRBV5-1 and TRBJ2-5, reads KAGVTQTPRYLIKTRGQQVTLSCSPISGHRSVSWYQQTPGQGLQFLFEYFSETQRNKGNFPGRFSGRQFSNSRSEMNVSTLELGDSALYLCASYRSSVLAGPPETQYFGPGTRLLVL.

A few counts support this clone. V is TRBV7-2 and J is TRBJ2-1; 11 positions match TRBD2. The CDR3 has 16 residues. The germline CDR1 and CDR2 sequences are SGHTA and FQGNSA. V lost 4 bases, J lost 6 bases, and 8 bases stayed unmatched. The CDR3 DNA reads as TGTGCCAGCAGCTCCGGGACTAGCGGCAAACTCAATGAGCAGTTCTTC. This encodes CASSSGTSGKLNEQFF.

This clone was picked up a small number of times. The J gene is TRBJ1-6, the V gene TRBV6-6, with D unclear. The germline V and J ends were trimmed by 2 bases and 7 bases, with 9 bases remaining between them. The CDR3 consists of 14 residues. Germline CDR1 and CDR2: MNHNY and SVGAGI (reference sequence). CDR3 amino acids: CASSYAGVNSPLHF. CDR3 nucleotide sequence: TGTGCCAGCAGTTACGCCGGAGTAAATTCACCCCTCCACTTT.

The genes are TRBV30 and TRBJ2-7, with TRBD2 as a possible D gene (6 bases). CDR3 length equals 11 residues. CDR1 and CDR2 from the germline V gene are GTSNPN and SVGIG (reference sequence). The V end lost 4 bases, the J end lost 12 bases, and 16 bases lay between the germline ends. CDR3 DNA sequence: TGTGCCTGGAATAGCCAGCGGGTAACGTACTTC. This encodes CAWNSQRVTYF.

This clone was counted a single time. The genes are TRBV5-6 and TRBJ2-3; D not certain. Germline assignment: CDR1 SGHDT and CDR2 YYEEEE. Trimming took off 4 bases at V and 2 bases at J, with 14 bases between the two ends. The CDR3 has 15 residues. CDR3 in amino acids: CASSAPTALTDTQYF. CDR3 coding DNA: TGTGCCAGCAGCGCCCCAACAGCCCTCACAGATACGCAGTATTTT. Full variable domain (outside the CDR3, taken from reference TRBV5-6 and TRBJ2-3): DAGVTQSPTHLIKTRGQQVTLRCSPKSGHDTVSWYQQALGQGPQFIFQYYEEEERQRGNFPDRFSGHQFPNYSSELNVNALLLGDSALYLCASSAPTALTDTQYFGPGTRLTVL.

The rearrangement joins TRBV14 to TRBJ1-2, with D tentatively TRBD1 (6 bases). This CDR3 is 14 amino acids long. Trimming pared 1 base from V and 9 bases from J, leaving 15 bases between. The germline V gene has CDR1 SGHDN and CDR2 FVKESK. The CDR3 nucleotides read TGTGCCAGCAGCCAAGGGGGACACCGCCTAAGCTACACCTTC. As protein: CASSQGGHRLSYTF. Variable domain in full (rest from reference TRBV14 and TRBJ1-2): EAGVTQFPSHSVIEKGQTVTLRCDPISGHDNLYWYRRVMGKEIKFLLHFVKESKQDESGMPNNRFLAERTGGTYSTLKVQPAELEDSGVYFCASSQGGHRLSYTFGSGTRLTVV.

The rearrangement joins TRBV20-1 to TRBJ1-2, with D possibly being TRBD1 (5 bases). This CDR3 is built from 11 residues. V dropped 3 bases and J dropped 12 bases, with 14 bases sitting between them. Germline values: CDR1 DFQATT, CDR2 SNEGSKA (reference sequence). The CDR3 nucleotides read TGCAGTGCTAGTAGGGCAGGGTTAAACACCTTC. Protein: CSASRAGLNTF.

The chain combines TRBV19 with TRBJ2-5, with 8 bases that match TRBD2. Germline V gives CDR1 LNHDA, CDR2 SQIVND (reference sequence). Unmatched junction bases numbered 7, after V lost 8 bases and J lost 5 bases. This CDR3 spans 13 amino acids. The CDR3 DNA follows: TGTGCCAGTCGCAGCGGGGGATTGGAGACCCAGTACTTC. This sequence encodes CASRSGGLETQYF.

There are a few counts of this clone. The chain uses TRBV2 and TRBJ2-1; tentative D call: TRBD2 (5 bases). This CDR3 is 14 amino acids long. Between the trimmed V and J ends, which lost 8 bases and 5 bases, there was a span of 16 bases. CDR1 is SNHLY, CDR2 FYNNEI, per germline. The CDR3 sequence is CASGWNMGDNEQFF. CDR3 nucleotide sequence: TGTGCCAGCGGATGGAACATGGGAGACAATGAGCAGTTCTTC.